This T cell receptor (beta chain) appears in the sequencing data of a study of STAT5B mutations in CD4+ large granular lymphocyte leukemia (dated 2022 in TCRdb). General notes on the study: Among the healthy controls, the CDR3 'QG' motif was associated with a particular HLA allele. Flow cytometry performed on FACSCanto II or FACSVerse showed that the purified fractions had more than 95% purity among lymphocytes. The study compared the TCRbeta repertoires of patients with CD4+ T-cell large granular lymphocyte leukemia against those of healthy blood donors.

For CDR1 and CDR2, the germline V gene lists MDHEN and SYDVKM. Counted from cysteine to phenylalanine, this CDR3 has 13 amino acids. Only CDR3 DNA is held: 39 bases, read in frame from base 1. Deletion took 5 bases off V and 2 bases off J, with a span of 8 bases between the germline ends. The immunoSEQ assay at survey resolution was used to sequence TCRbeta rearrangements from genomic DNA. On the authors' methods: In the TCR sequencing data, the lowest productive clonotype frequency that could be detected was 2.59 x 10-5. Only productive TCRbeta rearrangements, meaning sequences that were complete and in-frame, were kept for the analyses. Simpson clonality, calculated in the immunoSEQ Analyzer version 3.0, was used as the measure of sample clonality. Clones were grouped by frequency into very rare, small, medium, large (1-20%) or hyperexpanded (>20%) categories. Generation probabilities were estimated with OLGA 1.2.3, V-gene circos plots were made with VDJtools, specificities were searched in VDJdb, and CDR3 motifs were identified with GLIPH. In TCRdb, the immuneACCESS table is reduced to in-frame sequences with V and J assigned. These tables do not hold every clone; where another copy was compared, an unresolved V gene accounts for under half, and the others remain unexplained. D and trimming were read from the DNA, whereas the V and J calls and clone size are those reported in that table. The sample yields fewer than 40,000 clones; 85% to 90% were counted once. The ten largest clones capture around 0.41% of the sample.

The healthy control group was made up of around 34 blood donors, and the Finnish Red Cross blood service supplied their buffy coats. All TCR-sequenced material derived from peripheral blood: patient blood samples and healthy donor buffy coats. Peripheral blood mononuclear cells were isolated by Ficoll-Hypaque gradient centrifugation. CD4+ cells were purified magnetically from the buffy coats of healthy controls. Genomic DNA was extracted with the Gentra Puregene Cell and Tissue kit and quantified on a Qubit 2.0 fluorometer. As concerns this clone: Its antigen is still unknown. Within one base of it there is no much larger clone, and no base qualities were kept.

Results the study describes overall, beyond this receptor: TRBV06-family usage was enriched among the top patient clones (8/27) compared with healthy controls (2/35). Main leukemic clonotypes were private to each patient, although around 25% of the main leukemic clonotypes were found at low frequency in the non-leukemic repertoires of other patients. The data were not HLA-matched, and the relatively small sample size could explain the higher clonality seen in CD4+ compared with CD8+ T-LGLL. CD4-sorted patient repertoires appeared more clonal than healthy CD4+ repertoires, and this difference persisted after removing the putative leukemic clones.

The rearrangement combines TRBV28 with TRBJ2-3, with the D gene not confidently named. Input material: CD4+ T cells from blood buffy coats. The TCR originated in a human donor in good health. The CDR3 sequence is CASSPSYTDTQYF. In nucleotide form, the sequence is TGTGCCAGCAGTCCCAGCTACACAGATACGCAGTATTTT.